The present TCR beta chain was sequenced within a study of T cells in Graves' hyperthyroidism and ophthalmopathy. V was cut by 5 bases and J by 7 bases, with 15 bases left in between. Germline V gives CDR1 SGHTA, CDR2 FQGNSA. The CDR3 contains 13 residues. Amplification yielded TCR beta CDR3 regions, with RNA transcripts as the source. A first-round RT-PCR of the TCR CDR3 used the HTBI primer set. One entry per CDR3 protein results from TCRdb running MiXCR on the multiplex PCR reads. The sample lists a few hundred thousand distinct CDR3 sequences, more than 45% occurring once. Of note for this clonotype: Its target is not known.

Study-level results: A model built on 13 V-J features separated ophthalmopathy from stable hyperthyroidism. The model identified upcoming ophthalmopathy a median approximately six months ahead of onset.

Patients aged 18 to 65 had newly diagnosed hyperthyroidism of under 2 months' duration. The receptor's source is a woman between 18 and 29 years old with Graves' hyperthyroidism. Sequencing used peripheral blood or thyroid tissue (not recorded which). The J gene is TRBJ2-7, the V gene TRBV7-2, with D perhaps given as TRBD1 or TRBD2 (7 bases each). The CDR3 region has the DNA TGTGCCAGCAGCATACAGGGGAGGGATGAGCAGTACTTC. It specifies CASSIQGRDEQYF. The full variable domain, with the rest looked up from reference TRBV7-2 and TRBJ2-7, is GAGVSQSPSNKVTEKGKDVELRCDPISGHTALYWYRQSLGQGLEFLIYFQGNSAPDKSGLPSDRFSAERTGGSVSTLTIQRTQQEDSAVYLCASSIQGRDEQYFGPGTRLTVT.